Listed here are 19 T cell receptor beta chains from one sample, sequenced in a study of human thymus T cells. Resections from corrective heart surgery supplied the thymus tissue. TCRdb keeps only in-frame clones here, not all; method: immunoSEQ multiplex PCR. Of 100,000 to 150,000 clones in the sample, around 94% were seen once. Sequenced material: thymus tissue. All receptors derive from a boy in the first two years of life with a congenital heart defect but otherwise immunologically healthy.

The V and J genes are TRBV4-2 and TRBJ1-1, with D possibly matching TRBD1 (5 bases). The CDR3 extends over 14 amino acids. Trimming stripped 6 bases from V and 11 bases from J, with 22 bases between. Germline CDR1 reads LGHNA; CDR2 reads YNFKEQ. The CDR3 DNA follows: TGTGCCAGCAGTACCAAGTCCCGGGACCCGAAGGCTTTCTTT. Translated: CASSTKSRDPKAFF.

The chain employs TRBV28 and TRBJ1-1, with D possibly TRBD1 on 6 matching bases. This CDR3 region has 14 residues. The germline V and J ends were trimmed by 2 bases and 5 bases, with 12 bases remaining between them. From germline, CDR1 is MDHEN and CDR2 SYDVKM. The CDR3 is CASSLDPRGTEAFF. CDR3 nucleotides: TGTGCCAGCAGTTTAGATCCAAGGGGGACTGAAGCTTTCTTT.

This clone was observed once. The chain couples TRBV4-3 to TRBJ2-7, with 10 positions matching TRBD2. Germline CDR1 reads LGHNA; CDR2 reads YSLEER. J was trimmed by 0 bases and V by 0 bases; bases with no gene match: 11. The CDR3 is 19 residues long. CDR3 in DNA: TGCGCCAGCAGCCAAGATCGGGCTAGCGGGGGCCATAGCTCCTACGAGCAGTACTTC. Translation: CASSQDRASGGHSSYEQYF.

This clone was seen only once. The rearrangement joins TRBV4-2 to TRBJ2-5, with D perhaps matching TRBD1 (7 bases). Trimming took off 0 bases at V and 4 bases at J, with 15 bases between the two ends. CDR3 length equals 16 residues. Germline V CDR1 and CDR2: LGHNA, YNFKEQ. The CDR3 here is CASSQERRRGRETQYF. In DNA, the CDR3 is TGTGCCAGCAGCCAAGAGAGGCGGAGGGGGCGAGAGACCCAGTACTTC.

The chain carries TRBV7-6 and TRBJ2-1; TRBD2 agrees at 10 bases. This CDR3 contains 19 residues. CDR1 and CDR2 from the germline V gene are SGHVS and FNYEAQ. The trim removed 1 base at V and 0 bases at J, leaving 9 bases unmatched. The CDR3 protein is CASSLGPGLAGDSYNEQFF. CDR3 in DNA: TGTGCCAGCAGCTTAGGCCCGGGGCTAGCGGGGGACTCCTACAATGAGCAGTTCTTC.

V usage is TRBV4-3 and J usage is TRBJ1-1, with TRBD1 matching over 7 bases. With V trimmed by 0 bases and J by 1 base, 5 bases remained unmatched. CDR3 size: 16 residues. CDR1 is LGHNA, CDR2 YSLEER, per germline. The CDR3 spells CASSQDIQGKNTEAFF. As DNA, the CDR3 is TGCGCCAGCAGCCAAGATATACAGGGGAAGAACACTGAAGCTTTCTTT.

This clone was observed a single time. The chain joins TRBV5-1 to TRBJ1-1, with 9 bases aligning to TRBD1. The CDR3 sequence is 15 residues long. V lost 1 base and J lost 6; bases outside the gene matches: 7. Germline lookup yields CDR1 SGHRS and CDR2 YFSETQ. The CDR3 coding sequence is TGCGCCAGCAGCTTGCGCCGGGACAGGGCGGCTGAAGCTTTCTTT. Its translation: CASSLRRDRAAEAFF.

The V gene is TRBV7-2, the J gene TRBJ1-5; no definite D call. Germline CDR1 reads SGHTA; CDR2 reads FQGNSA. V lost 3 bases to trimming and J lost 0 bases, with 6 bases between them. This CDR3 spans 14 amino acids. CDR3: CASSLEYSNQPQHF. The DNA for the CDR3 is TGTGCCAGCAGCTTGGAGTATAGCAATCAGCCCCAGCATTTT.

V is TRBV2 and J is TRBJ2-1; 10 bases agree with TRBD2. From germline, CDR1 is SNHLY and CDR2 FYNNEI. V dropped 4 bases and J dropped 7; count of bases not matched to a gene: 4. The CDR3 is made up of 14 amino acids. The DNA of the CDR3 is TGTGCCAGCAGTGTTTCTAGCGGGGGAAATGAGCAGTTCTTC. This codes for CASSVSSGGNEQFF.

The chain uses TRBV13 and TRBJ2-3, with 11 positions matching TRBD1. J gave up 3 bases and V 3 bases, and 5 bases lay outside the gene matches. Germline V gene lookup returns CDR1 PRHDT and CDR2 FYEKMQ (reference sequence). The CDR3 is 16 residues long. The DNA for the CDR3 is TGTGCCAGCAGCTTGGGACAGGGGGTTGAGACAGATACGCAGTATTTT. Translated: CASSLGQGVETDTQYF.

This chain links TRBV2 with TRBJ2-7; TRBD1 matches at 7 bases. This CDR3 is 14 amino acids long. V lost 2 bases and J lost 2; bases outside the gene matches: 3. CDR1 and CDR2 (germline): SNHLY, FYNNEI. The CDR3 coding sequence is TGTGCCAGCAGTGAAAGGGACAGACCCTACGAGCAGTACTTC. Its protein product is CASSERDRPYEQYF.

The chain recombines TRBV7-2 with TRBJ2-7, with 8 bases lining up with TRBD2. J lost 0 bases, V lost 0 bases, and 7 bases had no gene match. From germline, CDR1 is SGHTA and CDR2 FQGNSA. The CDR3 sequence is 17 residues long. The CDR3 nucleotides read TGTGCCAGCAGCTTAGCCCTCGGGGGGGCCTTCTCCTACGAGCAGTACTTC. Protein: CASSLALGGAFSYEQYF.

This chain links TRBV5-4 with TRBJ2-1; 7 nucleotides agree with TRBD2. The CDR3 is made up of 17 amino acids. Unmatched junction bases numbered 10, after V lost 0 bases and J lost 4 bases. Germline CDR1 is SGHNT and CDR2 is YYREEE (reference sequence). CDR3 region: CASSLASRGRRYNEQFF. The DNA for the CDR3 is TGTGCCAGCAGCTTGGCCAGTCGCGGGAGAAGATACAATGAGCAGTTCTTC. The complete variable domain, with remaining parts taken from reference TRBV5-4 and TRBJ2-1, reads ETGVTQSPTHLIKTRGQQVTLRCSSQSGHNTVSWYQQALGQGPQFIFQYYREEENGRGNFPPRFSGLQFPNYSSELNVNALELDDSALYLCASSLASRGRRYNEQFFGPGTRLTVL.

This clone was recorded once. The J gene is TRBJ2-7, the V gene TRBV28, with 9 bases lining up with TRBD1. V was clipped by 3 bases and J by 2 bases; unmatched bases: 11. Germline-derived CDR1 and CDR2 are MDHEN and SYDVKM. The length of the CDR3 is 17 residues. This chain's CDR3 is CASSFNRDRDCPYEQYF. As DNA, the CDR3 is TGTGCCAGCAGTTTTAACCGGGACAGGGATTGTCCCTACGAGCAGTACTTC.

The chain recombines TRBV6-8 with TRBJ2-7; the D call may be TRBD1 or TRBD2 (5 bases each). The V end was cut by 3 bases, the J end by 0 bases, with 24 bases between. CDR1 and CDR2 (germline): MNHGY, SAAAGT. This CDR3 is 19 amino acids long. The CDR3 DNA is TGTGCCAGCAGTTATGGGACCGGCAGGGAAGGGCTTTTCTCCTACGAGCAGTACTTC. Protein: CASSYGTGREGLFSYEQYF.

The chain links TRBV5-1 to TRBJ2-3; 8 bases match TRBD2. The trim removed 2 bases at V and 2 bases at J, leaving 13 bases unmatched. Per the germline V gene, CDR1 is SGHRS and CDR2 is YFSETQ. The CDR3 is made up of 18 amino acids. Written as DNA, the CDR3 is TGCGCCAGCAGCTTCAAGGGAAAGACAGCGGGGGCCACAGATACGCAGTATTTT. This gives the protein CASSFKGKTAGATDTQYF.

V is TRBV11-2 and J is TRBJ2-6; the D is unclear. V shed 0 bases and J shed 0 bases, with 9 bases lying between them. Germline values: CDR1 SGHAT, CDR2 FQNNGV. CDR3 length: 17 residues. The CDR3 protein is CASSLDCGDSGANVLTF. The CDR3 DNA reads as TGTGCCAGCAGCTTAGATTGTGGTGACTCTGGGGCCAACGTCCTGACTTTC.

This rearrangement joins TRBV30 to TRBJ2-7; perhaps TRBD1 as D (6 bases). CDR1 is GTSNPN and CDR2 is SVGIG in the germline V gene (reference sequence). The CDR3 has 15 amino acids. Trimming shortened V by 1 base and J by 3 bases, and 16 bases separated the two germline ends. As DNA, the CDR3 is TGTGCCTGGAGTGGTGAAAACAGGGAGAACTACGAGCAGTACTTC. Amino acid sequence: CAWSGENRENYEQYF.

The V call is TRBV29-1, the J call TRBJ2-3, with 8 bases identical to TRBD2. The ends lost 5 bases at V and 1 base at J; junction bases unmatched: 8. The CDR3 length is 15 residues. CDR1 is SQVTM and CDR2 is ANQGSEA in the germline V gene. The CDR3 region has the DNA TGCAGCGTTCCTACCCTTAGCGGGGGCACAGATACGCAGTATTTT. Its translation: CSVPTLSGGTDTQYF.